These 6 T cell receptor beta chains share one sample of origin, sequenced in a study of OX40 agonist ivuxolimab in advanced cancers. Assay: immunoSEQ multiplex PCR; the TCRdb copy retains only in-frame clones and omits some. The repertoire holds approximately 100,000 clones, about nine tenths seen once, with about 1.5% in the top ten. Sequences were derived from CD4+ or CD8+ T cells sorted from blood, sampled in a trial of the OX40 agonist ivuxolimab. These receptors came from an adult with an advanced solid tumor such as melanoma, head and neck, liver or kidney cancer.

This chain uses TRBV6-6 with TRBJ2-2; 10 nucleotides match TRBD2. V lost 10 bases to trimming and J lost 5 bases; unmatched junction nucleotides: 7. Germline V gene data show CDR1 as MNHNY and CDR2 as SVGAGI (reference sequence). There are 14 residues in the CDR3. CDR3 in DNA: TGTGCCACTTATAGCGGGAGGATTACCGGGGAGCTGTTTTTT. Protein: CATYSGRITGELFF.

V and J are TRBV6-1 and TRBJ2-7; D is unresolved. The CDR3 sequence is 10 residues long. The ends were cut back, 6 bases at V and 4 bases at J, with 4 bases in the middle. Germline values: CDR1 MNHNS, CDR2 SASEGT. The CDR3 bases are TGTGCCAGCAGCCTATACGAGCAGTACTTC. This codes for CASSLYEQYF.

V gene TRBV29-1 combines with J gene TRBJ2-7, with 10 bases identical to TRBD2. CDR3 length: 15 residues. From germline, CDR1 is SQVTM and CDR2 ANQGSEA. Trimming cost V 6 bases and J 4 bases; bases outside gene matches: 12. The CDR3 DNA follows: TGCAGCGTCTCTACCGCTAGCGGGAGATCGTACGAGCAGTACTTC. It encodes CSVSTASGRSYEQYF.

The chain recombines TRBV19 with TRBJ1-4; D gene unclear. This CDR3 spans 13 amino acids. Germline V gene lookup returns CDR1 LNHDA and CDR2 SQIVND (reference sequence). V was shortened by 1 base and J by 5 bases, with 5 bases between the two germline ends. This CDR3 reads CASSIAGNEKLFF. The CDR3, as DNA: TGTGCCAGTAGTATAGCCGGGAATGAAAAACTGTTTTTT.

The CDR3 region has the DNA TGCGCCAGCAGCCAAGATTCGGGAGGCAGCACAGATACGCAGTATTTT. It translates to CASSQDSGGSTDTQYF. The V call is TRBV4-3, the J call TRBJ2-3, with TRBD2 matching over 7 bases. With 0 bases clipped from V and 0 bases from J, the junction kept 3 bases outside the gene matches. The CDR3 is 16 amino acids. Germline V gene lookup returns CDR1 LGHNA and CDR2 YSLEER.

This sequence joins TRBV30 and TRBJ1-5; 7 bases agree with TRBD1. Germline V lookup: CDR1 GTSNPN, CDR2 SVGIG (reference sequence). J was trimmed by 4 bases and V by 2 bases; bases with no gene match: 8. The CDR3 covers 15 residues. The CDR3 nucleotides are TGTGCCTGGAGTATACCAGGGACAGAAAATCAGCCCCAGCATTTT. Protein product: CAWSIPGTENQPQHF.